One sample yielded the 9 T cell receptor beta chains listed below, sequenced in a study of cytomegalovirus exposure and HLA in healthy donors. Use of 60 Vbeta and 13 Jbeta primers characterized the PCR. Sequenced by immunoSEQ multiplex PCR; TCRdb stores in-frame clones only, minus some. Here the sample spans about 140,000 clones, roughly 80% being singletons. The sample consisted of PBMCs. These receptors came from a man aged 25 to 45 in good health and CMV-seronegative.

This CDR3 reads CASGQGNEQFF. Written as DNA, the CDR3 is TGTGCCTCGGGACAGGGGAATGAGCAGTTCTTC. This rearrangement joins TRBV7-9 to TRBJ2-1; 10 bases map to TRBD1. Germline V gene lookup returns CDR1 SEHNR and CDR2 FQNEAQ (reference sequence). The CDR3 is 11 amino acids. Trimming took 11 bases from V and 7 from J; bases not matched to a gene: 2. Complete variable domain (other parts from reference TRBV7-9 and TRBJ2-1): DTGVSQNPRHKITKRGQNVTFRCDPISEHNRLYWYRQTLGQGPEFLTYFQNEAQLEKSRLLSDRFSAERPKGSFSTLEIQRTEQGDSAMYLCASGQGNEQFFGPGTRLTVL.

This clone has only one observation. The rearrangement joins TRBV5-1 to TRBJ2-4; perhaps TRBD2 as D (6 bases). The V gene's germline CDR1 is SGHRS and CDR2 YFSETQ. The length of the CDR3 is 17 residues. V was pared by 5 bases and J by 0 bases, with 18 bases between. CDR3 protein: CASSPSPGVGAKNIQYF. In DNA form, the CDR3 reads TGCGCCAGCAGTCCAAGCCCGGGGGTGGGAGCCAAAAACATTCAGTACTTC.

This clone appeared a few times. The chain uses TRBV5-6 and TRBJ1-4; the D gene is possibly TRBD1 (6 bases). V dropped 1 base and J dropped 8 bases, with 18 bases sitting between them. The CDR3 is 16 amino acids. From germline, CDR1 is SGHDT and CDR2 YYEEEE. CDR3 region: CASSLLGQGREEKLFF. The CDR3 nucleotides read TGTGCCAGCAGCTTGTTGGGCCAGGGGAGGGAGGAAAAACTGTTTTTT.

This clone was counted a single time. The chain joins TRBV11-3 to TRBJ2-3, with 11 bases matching TRBD2. The CDR3 consists of 13 residues. Germline CDR1 and CDR2: SGHNT and YENEEA. V was pared by 11 bases and J by 6 bases, with 7 bases of the junction left unmatched. CDR3 amino acids: CASSASGRDTQYF. The CDR3 DNA follows: TGTGCCTCGTCAGCTAGCGGGAGGGATACGCAGTATTTT.

The chain links TRBV6-4 to TRBJ2-1, with TRBD2 as a possible D gene (7 bases). Germline lookup yields CDR1 MRHNA and CDR2 SNTAGT. V dropped 2 bases and J dropped 1 base, with 12 bases sitting between them. The CDR3 loop spans 16 amino acids. For the CDR3, the DNA is TGTGCCAGCAGTGACGAGGGGGGAGGGTCCTACAATGAGCAGTTCTTC. Protein product: CASSDEGGGSYNEQFF.

The chain couples TRBV5-6 to TRBJ2-7, with 13 nucleotides matching TRBD2. This CDR3 comprises 16 residues. The ends lost 2 bases at V and 0 bases at J; junction bases unmatched: 2. Germline V gene lookup returns CDR1 SGHDT and CDR2 YYEEEE. The CDR3 is CASSLGTSGISYEQYF. For the CDR3, the DNA is TGTGCCAGCAGCTTAGGGACTAGCGGGATCTCCTACGAGCAGTACTTC.

This chain uses TRBV7-9 with TRBJ1-2; D is ambiguous. This CDR3 comprises 17 residues. The V gene's germline CDR1 is SEHNR and CDR2 FQNEAQ (reference sequence). Trimming left V 1 base short and J 0 bases short, with 15 bases between. CDR3 DNA: TGTGCCAGCAGCTTAGGGAGGGCCGGCGACACTAACTATGGCTACACCTTC. This codes for CASSLGRAGDTNYGYTF.

This clone was observed a single time. The genes are TRBV5-1 and TRBJ2-1, with D perhaps TRBD1 (6 bases). Trimming pared 5 bases from V and 2 bases from J, leaving 14 bases between. Germline-derived CDR1 and CDR2 are SGHRS and YFSETQ. The CDR3 length is 15 residues. The CDR3 nucleotides are TGCGCCAGCAGATCGACAGGCTACGCCTACAATGAGCAGTTCTTC. Residues: CASRSTGYAYNEQFF.

This chain links TRBV18 with TRBJ2-2; 11 nucleotides match TRBD2. The CDR3 has 19 residues. From germline, CDR1 is KGHSH and CDR2 LQKENI. V dropped 5 bases and J dropped 1; count of bases not matched to a gene: 12. Written as DNA, the CDR3 is TGTGCCAGCTCATCATTGACTAGCGGGACGACCTTGAACACCGGGGAGCTGTTTTTT. The encoded protein is CASSSLTSGTTLNTGELFF.